This T cell receptor (beta chain) emerged from a study of cytomegalovirus exposure and HLA in healthy donors. Study conclusions and caveats: Both high specificity and high sensitivity reportedly marked the classifier's diagnosis of cytomegalovirus status. TCR beta chains associated with HLA were, in a later analysis, more clonally expanded than equally common others.

A word on this clone: Its target is not known.

PCR was performed using 60 Vbeta and 13 Jbeta primers. In the authors' workflow: It was a later analysis that counted roughly 80 million unique TCR beta chains, of which some 9.9 million were shared. Produced via immunoSEQ multiplex PCR; TCRdb's table is partial and in-frame only. D and trimming were read from the DNA, whereas the V and J calls and clone size are those reported in that table. The sample includes 90,000 to 130,000 clones, around 85% seen only once; the top ten take less than 2%. CDR3 size: 14 residues. Trimming took 5 bases from V and 5 from J, leaving 10 bases between them. Germline-derived CDR1 and CDR2 are MRHNA and SNTAGT.

The clonotype comes from a man aged 35-49 years in good health and CMV-seronegative. Sample: PBMCs. The chain recombines TRBV6-4 with TRBJ1-6, with D possibly TRBD1 on 6 matching bases. The CDR3 region is CASSIRGNNSPLHF. The CDR3 DNA reads as TGTGCCAGCAGTATTAGGGGGAATAATTCACCCCTCCACTTT.